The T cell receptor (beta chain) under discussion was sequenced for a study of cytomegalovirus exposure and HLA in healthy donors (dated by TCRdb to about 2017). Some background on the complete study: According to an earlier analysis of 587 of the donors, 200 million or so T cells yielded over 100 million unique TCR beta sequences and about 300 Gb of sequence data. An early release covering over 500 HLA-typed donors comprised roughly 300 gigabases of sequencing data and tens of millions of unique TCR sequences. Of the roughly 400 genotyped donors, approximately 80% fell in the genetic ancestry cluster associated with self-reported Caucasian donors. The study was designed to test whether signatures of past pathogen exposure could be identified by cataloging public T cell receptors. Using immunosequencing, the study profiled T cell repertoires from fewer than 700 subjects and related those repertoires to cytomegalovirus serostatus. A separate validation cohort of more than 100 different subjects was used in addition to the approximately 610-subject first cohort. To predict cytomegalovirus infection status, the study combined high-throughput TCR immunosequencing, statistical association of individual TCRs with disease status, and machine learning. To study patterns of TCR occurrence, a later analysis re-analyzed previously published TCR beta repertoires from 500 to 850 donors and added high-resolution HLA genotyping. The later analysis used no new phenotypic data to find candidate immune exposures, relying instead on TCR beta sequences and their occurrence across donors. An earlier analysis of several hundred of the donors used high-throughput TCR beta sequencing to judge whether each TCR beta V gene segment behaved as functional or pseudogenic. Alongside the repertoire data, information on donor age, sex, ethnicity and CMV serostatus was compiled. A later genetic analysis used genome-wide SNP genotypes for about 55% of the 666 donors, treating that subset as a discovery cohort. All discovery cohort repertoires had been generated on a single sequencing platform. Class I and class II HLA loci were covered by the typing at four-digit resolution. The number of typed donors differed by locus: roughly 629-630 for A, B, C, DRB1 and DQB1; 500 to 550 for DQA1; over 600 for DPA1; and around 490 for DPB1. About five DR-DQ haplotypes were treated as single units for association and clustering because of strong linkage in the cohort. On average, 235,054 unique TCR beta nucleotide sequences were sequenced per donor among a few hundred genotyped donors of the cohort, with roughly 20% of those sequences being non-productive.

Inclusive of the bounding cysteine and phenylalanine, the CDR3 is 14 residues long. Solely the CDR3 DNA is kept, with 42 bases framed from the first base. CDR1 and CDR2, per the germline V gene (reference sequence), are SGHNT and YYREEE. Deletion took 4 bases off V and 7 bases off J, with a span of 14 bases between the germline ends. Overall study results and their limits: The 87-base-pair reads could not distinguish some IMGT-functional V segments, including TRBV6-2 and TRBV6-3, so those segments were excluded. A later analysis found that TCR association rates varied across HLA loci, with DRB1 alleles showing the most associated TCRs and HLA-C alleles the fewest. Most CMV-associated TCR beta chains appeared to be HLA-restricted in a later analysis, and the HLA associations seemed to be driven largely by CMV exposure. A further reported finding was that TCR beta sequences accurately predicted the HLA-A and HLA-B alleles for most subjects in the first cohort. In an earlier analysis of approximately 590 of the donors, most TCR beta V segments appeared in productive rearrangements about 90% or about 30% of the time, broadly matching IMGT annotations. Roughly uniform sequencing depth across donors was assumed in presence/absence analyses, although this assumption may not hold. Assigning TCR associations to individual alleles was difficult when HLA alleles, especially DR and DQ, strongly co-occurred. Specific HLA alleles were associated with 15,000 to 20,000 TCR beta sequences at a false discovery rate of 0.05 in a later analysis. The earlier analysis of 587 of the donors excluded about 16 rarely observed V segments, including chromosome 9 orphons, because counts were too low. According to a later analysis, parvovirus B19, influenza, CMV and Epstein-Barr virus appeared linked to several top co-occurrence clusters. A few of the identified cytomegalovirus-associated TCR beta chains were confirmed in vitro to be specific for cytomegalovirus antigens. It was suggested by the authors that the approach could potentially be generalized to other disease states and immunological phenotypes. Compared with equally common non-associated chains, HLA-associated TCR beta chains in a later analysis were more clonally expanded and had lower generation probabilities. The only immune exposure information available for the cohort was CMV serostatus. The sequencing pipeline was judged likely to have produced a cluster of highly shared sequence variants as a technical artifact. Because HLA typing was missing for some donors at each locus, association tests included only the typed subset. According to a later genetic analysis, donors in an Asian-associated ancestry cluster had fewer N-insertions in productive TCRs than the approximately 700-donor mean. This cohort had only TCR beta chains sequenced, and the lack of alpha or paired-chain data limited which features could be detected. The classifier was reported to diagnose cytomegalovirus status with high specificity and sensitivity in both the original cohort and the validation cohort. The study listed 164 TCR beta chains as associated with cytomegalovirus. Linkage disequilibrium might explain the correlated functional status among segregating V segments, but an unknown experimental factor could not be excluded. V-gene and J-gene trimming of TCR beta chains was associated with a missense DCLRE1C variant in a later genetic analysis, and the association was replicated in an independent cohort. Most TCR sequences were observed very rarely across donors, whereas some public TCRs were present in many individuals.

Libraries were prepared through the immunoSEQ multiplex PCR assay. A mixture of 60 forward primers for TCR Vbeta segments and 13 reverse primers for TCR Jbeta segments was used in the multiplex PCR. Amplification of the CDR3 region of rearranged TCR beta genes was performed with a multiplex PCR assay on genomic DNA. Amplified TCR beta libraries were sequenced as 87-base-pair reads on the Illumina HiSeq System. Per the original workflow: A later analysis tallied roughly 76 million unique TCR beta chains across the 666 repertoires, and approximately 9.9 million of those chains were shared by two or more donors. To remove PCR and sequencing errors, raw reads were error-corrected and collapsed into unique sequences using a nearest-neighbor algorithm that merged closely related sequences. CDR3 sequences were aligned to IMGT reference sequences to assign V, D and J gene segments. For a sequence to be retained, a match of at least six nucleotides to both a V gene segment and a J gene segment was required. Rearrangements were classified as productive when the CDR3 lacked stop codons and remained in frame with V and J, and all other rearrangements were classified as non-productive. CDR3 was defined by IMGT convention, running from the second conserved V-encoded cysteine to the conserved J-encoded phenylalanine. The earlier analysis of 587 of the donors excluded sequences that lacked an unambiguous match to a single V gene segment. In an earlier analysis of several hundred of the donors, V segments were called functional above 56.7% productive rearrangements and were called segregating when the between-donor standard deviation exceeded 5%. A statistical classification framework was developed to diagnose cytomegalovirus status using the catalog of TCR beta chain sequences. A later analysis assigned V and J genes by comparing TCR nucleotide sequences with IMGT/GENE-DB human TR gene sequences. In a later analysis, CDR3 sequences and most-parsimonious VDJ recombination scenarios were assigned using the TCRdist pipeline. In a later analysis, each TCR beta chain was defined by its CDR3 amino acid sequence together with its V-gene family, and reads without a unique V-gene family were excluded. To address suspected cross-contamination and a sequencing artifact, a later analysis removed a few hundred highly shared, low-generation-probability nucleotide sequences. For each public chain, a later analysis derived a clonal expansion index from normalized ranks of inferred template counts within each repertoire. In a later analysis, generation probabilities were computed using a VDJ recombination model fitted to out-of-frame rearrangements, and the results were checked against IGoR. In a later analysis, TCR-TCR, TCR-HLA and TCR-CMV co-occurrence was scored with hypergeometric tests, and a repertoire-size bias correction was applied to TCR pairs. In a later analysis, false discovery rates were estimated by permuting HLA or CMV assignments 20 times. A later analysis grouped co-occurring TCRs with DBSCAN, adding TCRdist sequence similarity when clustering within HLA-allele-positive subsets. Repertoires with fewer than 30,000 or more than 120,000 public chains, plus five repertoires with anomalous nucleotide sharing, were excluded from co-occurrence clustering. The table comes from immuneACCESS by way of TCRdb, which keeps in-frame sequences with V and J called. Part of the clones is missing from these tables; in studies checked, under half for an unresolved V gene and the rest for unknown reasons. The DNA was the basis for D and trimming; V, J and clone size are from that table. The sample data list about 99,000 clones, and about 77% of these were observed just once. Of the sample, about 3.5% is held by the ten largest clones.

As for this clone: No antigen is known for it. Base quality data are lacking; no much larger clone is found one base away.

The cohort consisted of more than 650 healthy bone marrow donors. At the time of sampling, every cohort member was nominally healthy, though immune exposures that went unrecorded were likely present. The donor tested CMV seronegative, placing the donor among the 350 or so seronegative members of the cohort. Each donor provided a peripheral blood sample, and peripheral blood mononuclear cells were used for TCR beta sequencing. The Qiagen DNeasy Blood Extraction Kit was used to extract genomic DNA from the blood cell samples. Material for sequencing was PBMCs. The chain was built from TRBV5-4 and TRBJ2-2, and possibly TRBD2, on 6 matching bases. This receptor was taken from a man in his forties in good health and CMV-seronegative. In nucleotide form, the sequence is TGTGCCAGCAGCGGGGGACTCCAAGGCGGGGAGCTGTTTTTT. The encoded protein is CASSGGLQGGELFF.